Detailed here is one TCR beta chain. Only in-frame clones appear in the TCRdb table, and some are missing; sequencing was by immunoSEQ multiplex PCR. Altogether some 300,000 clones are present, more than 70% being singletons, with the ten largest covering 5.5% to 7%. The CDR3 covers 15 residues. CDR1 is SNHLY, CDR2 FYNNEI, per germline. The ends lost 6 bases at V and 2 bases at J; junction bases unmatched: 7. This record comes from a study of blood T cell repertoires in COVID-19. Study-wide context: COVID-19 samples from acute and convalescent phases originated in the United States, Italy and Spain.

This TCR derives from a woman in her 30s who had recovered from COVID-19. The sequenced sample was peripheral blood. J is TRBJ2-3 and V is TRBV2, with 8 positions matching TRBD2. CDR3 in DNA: TGTGCCAGCAGCAACAAGCGGGGGTACACAGATACGCAGTATTTT. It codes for CASSNKRGYTDTQYF.